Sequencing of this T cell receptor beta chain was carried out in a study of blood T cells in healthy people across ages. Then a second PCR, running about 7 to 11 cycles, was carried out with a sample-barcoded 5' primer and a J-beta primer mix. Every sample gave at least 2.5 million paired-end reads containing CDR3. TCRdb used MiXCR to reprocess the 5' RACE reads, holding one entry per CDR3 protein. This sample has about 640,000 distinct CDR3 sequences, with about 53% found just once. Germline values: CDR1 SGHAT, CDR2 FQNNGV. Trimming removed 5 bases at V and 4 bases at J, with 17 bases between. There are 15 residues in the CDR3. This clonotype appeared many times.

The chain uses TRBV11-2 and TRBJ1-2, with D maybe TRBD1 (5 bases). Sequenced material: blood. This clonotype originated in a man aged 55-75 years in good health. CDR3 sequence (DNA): TGTGCCAGCAGCCTCGTCGGGGGGTCTCGCTATGGCTACACCTTC. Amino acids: CASSLVGGSRYGYTF.